A single sample is the source of the 11 T cell receptor beta chains below, sequenced in a study of breast tumors, draining lymph nodes, adjacent tissues. Axillary draining lymph nodes of breast cancer patients supplied the node samples. TCRdb reprocessed the multiplex PCR reads with MiXCR, giving one entry per CDR3 protein. The sample gives under 150,000 distinct CDR3 sequences, around 20% of which show up once; roughly 2.7% is in the top ten. Sequencing input: axillary lymph node tissue. All receptors come from a female donor with breast cancer. Some clones in this sample may be carry-over from other donors' samples.

This clonotype was counted ten times or more. This sequence joins TRBV7-9 and TRBJ2-7; D call uncertain. Germline CDR1 reads SEHNR; CDR2 reads FQNEAQ (reference sequence). The CDR3 covers 13 residues. V lost 5 bases and J 2 bases, leaving 10 bases between the germline ends. The CDR3 sequence is CASSPVGTYEQYF. As DNA, the CDR3 is TGTGCCAGCAGCCCCGTCGGAACCTACGAGCAGTACTTC.

This clonotype was seen many times. V is TRBV11-2 and J is TRBJ2-7; D call uncertain. The CDR3 totals 17 residues. Deletions cut 0 bases from V and 3 bases from J, with 18 bases between. CDR1 is SGHAT and CDR2 is FQNNGV in the germline V gene. The CDR3 DNA follows: TGTGCCAGCAGCTTAGAGGCAAGTTTCTTCACCCACTACGAGCAGTACTTC. Its protein product is CASSLEASFFTHYEQYF. Complete variable domain (other parts from reference TRBV11-2 and TRBJ2-7): EAGVAQSPRYKIIEKRQSVAFWCNPISGHATLYWYQQILGQGPKLLIQFQNNGVVDDSQLPKDRFSAERLKGVDSTLKIQPAKLEDSAVYLCASSLEASFFTHYEQYFGPGTRLTVT.

This clonotype was recorded many times. The rearrangement uses TRBV7-9 and TRBJ2-7; 9 bases are a match to TRBD1. Germline loops: CDR1 SEHNR, CDR2 FQNEAQ (reference sequence). J lost 4 bases, V lost 7 bases, and 11 bases had no gene match. The CDR3 sequence is 15 residues long. CDR3 sequence reads: CASTPTDRGGYEQYF. In DNA, the CDR3 is TGTGCCAGCACCCCCACGGACAGGGGAGGATACGAGCAGTACTTC.

This clonotype was observed many times. This chain uses TRBV6-2 or TRBV6-3 with TRBJ2-1; 8 positions agree with TRBD2. V was clipped by 7 bases and J by 2 bases; unmatched bases: 7. Germline V CDR1 and CDR2: MNHEY, SVGEGT. The CDR3 has 15 amino acids. CDR3 sequence reads: CASTSRGLAYNEQFF. The CDR3 DNA sequence: TGTGCCAGCACCTCCCGGGGACTAGCCTACAATGAGCAGTTCTTC.

This clonotype occurred many times. The genes are TRBV7-3 and TRBJ2-7; D unresolved. The CDR3 runs 13 residues. Looked up from germline, CDR1 is SGHTA and CDR2 is FQGTGA. The V end lost 4 bases, the J end lost 4 bases, and 11 bases lay between the germline ends. Here the CDR3 reads CASSSQPGYEQYF. CDR3 nucleotide sequence: TGTGCCAGCAGCTCCCAGCCCGGTTACGAGCAGTACTTC.

This clonotype occurred many times. The chain joins TRBV19 to TRBJ1-3; TRBD1 matches 10 bases. Trimming at V came to 4 bases and at J to 2 bases, leaving 2 bases not matched to a gene. The CDR3 sequence is 15 residues long. CDR1 is LNHDA, CDR2 SQIVND, per germline (reference sequence). In nucleotides, the CDR3 is TGTGCCAGTAGTAGGACAGGGGGAACTGGAAACACCATATATTTT. It is translated as CASSRTGGTGNTIYF. Variable domain in full (rest from reference TRBV19 and TRBJ1-3): DGGITQSPKYLFRKEGQNVTLSCEQNLNHDAMYWYRQDPGQGLRLIYYSQIVNDFQKGDIAEGYSVSREKKESFPLTVTSAQKNPTAFYLCASSRTGGTGNTIYFGEGSWLTVV.

The sample holds many counts of this clonotype. The rearrangement joins TRBV9 to TRBJ2-7; TRBD2 matches at 7 bases. The V gene's germline CDR1 is SGDLS and CDR2 YYNGEE. This CDR3 is 14 amino acids long. With V trimmed by 4 bases and J by 3 bases, 7 bases remained unmatched. CDR3 protein: CASSPRDYLYEQYF. In DNA form, the CDR3 reads TGTGCCAGCAGCCCCCGGGACTACCTCTACGAGCAGTACTTC.

About this clonotype itself: A much bigger clone sits one base away, suggesting this may be a read error. This chain connects TRBV19 to TRBJ2-2; D perhaps matches TRBD2 (6 bases). The length of the CDR3 is 13 residues. CDR1 is LNHDA, CDR2 SQIVND, per germline (reference sequence). The chain's CDR3 is CASTTANTGGLFF. For the CDR3, the DNA is TGTGCCAGTACCACAGCGAACACCGGGGGGCTGTTTTTT.

Notes on this clonotype: At one boundary the junction diverges from the germline segment, which might be a read error. V and J are TRBV19 and TRBJ2-2; 13 bases match TRBD2. Germline loops: CDR1 LNHDA, CDR2 SQIVND (reference sequence). This CDR3 has 19 residues. The CDR3, as DNA: TGTGCCAGTAGCCCGACAGGACTAGCGGGAGCTATTGGCACCGGGGAGCTGCTTTTT. Its protein product is CASSPTGLAGAIGTGELLF.

This clonotype was seen only once. V is TRBV20-1 and J is TRBJ2-7; 14 bases are a match to TRBD2. The ends lost 3 bases at V and 4 bases at J; junction bases unmatched: 5. CDR3 length equals 15 residues. Germline CDR1 reads DFQATT; CDR2 reads SNEGSKA (reference sequence). CDR3 residues: CSASPGTSGRYEQYF. The CDR3 bases are TGCAGTGCTAGTCCCGGGACTAGCGGGAGATACGAGCAGTACTTC.

About this clonotype: This may arise from a read error, as a much more abundant clone is one base away. This rearrangement joins TRBV19 to TRBJ2-5; D uncertain. The CDR3 is 13 residues long. The germline V gene encodes CDR1 LNHDA and CDR2 SQIVND (reference sequence). The CDR3 DNA sequence: TGTGTCAGTAGTACCCCAAAGGGAGAGACCCAGTACTTC. This gives the protein CVSSTPKGETQYF.